This TCR beta chain was observed in a study of T cells after yellow fever vaccination. Overall study results and limits: Faster peaking, at day 5 versus 15, marked a secondary response that was weaker. CD4 and CD8 compartments shared a small share of clonotypes, likely from convergent recombination.

CDR3 length: 12 residues. Germline CDR1 and CDR2: SQVTM and ANQGSEA. V shed 3 bases and J shed 4 bases, with 6 bases lying between them. TCRdb itself ran the 5' RACE reads through MiXCR, one entry per CDR3 protein. The sample includes some 200,000 distinct CDR3 sequences, approximately 11% of them seen just once. This clonotype was counted between two and nine times. Antigen specificity is unknown. Sequences were derived from CD8+ T cells sorted from PBMCs, sampled 15 days after the yellow fever booster vaccination. The chain carries TRBV29-1 and TRBJ2-2; D assignment may be TRBD1 or TRBD2 (5 bases each). The receptor comes from a young man who received the YFV17D yellow fever vaccine. CDR3 residues: CSVDGGTGELFF. CDR3 coding DNA: TGCAGCGTTGATGGGGGCACCGGGGAGCTGTTTTTT.